This T cell receptor (beta chain) was found in a study of shared clonotypes between healthy human individuals. Study in general: Every donor yielded three CD4 naive, three CD4 memory, two CD8 naive and one CD8 memory plate.

Points from the study as a whole: Naive subsets typically showed greater estimated richness than memory subsets. Sample collection involved blood only; tissue repertoires are likely different. Inspection by rarefaction showed sorted-subset sequencing to be incomplete despite large depth.

CDR3 length: 12 residues. Germline trimming cut 3 bases from V and 6 bases from J; bases unmatched to any gene: 1. CDR1 LNHDA and CDR2 SQIVND come from the germline V gene (reference sequence). Generated by immunoSEQ multiplex PCR, the TCRdb table keeps only in-frame clones and is missing some. The top ten clones hold approximately 0.13% of a sample with 2 million to 2.5 million clones, about 94% of them seen once. This clone was found once. As yet, its antigen is unknown. The same CDR3 is also encoded by other DNA sequences in this sample. The clonotype was recovered from a man between 18 and 35 years old in good health. The chain employs TRBV19 and TRBJ1-1, with TRBD1 matching 7 bases. Sequencing was done on a sample of naive CD4+ T cells sorted from blood. Sample subset: CD45RA+ positively selected. The CDR3 sequence: CASSIGTAEAFF. CDR3 DNA: TGTGCCAGTAGTATCGGGACAGCTGAAGCTTTCTTT.